Presented here are 20 T cell receptor beta chains from one specimen sequenced in a study of cytomegalovirus exposure and HLA in healthy donors. The study ran its PCR with 60 Vbeta and 13 Jbeta primers. The assay was immunoSEQ multiplex PCR, and TCRdb's table has in-frame clones only and misses some. The table shows tens of thousands of clones, with around 70% occurring only once. Sequencing was done on a sample of PBMCs. These receptors were collected from a human donor in good health.

The gene calls are TRBV27 and TRBJ2-7; 8 positions agree with TRBD2. The V segment lost 5 bases and the J segment 2 bases; nucleotides outside the gene matches: 5. Per germline, CDR1 MNHEY and CDR2 SMNVEV (reference sequence). There are 14 residues in the CDR3. Here the CDR3 reads CASSGLAETYEQYF. CDR3 DNA: TGTGCCAGCAGTGGACTAGCTGAAACCTACGAGCAGTACTTC.

The chain recombines TRBV19 with TRBJ2-7; TRBD2 aligns across 7 bases. The V segment lost 8 bases and the J segment 2 bases; nucleotides outside the gene matches: 3. This CDR3 is built from 12 residues. The germline V gene encodes CDR1 LNHDA and CDR2 SQIVND (reference sequence). This CDR3 is CASGGVPYEQYF. The CDR3 nucleotides read TGTGCCAGTGGGGGGGTACCCTACGAGCAGTACTTC.

This chain links TRBV5-4 with TRBJ2-2; no definite D call. This CDR3 contains 14 residues. Germline V lookup: CDR1 SGHNT, CDR2 YYREEE (reference sequence). The V end lost 1 base, the J end lost 7 bases, and 11 bases lay between the germline ends. Here the CDR3 DNA reads TGTGCCAGCAGCTTGAAGAGCCCTGTCGGGGAGCTGTTTTTT. Its translation is CASSLKSPVGELFF.

The rearrangement uses TRBV6-6 and TRBJ2-7, with 8 bases fitting TRBD1. The junction had 7 bases not matched to a gene; V was cut back by 4 bases and J by 5 bases. Germline V lookup: CDR1 MNHNY, CDR2 SVGAGI (reference sequence). This CDR3 contains 14 residues. The CDR3 DNA is TGTGCCAGCAGTTCCCAGACAGGGGCCGACGAGCAGTACTTC. Its translation is CASSSQTGADEQYF.

This chain connects TRBV5-6 to TRBJ1-3; D gene unclear. This CDR3 has 16 amino acids. Trimming stripped 3 bases from V and 0 bases from J, with 13 bases between. Germline CDR1 SGHDT, CDR2 YYEEEE. CDR3 nucleotides: TGTGCCAGCAGCTCCGGGCCCGGGGTCTCTGGAAACACCATATATTTT. Protein product: CASSSGPGVSGNTIYF.

The chain couples TRBV29-1 to TRBJ1-2; D gene uncertain. The CDR3 contains 11 residues. Per germline, CDR1 SQVTM and CDR2 ANQGSEA. The V end lost 7 bases, the J end lost 4 bases, and 10 bases lay between the germline ends. The CDR3 DNA sequence: TGCAGCGCTCAGAACAGCTATGGCTACACCTTC. This gives the protein CSAQNSYGYTF.

On this clone itself: The sample has other DNA sequences that encode this CDR3 too. The genes are TRBV7-9 and TRBJ1-1; TRBD1 matches at 7 bases. CDR1 and CDR2 from the germline V gene are SEHNR and FQNEAQ (reference sequence). The CDR3 is made up of 13 amino acids. The V gene end was trimmed by 5 bases and the J gene end by 4 bases; junction bases not matched to a gene: 4. CDR3 DNA: TGTGCCAGCAGCACCCAGGGGGGCACTGAAGCTTTCTTT. Its translation: CASSTQGGTEAFF.

This clone was counted a few times. Here the CDR3 DNA reads TGTGCCAGCAGTTACCCCCTTGGGGGCGCAGATACGCAGTATTTT. Protein product: CASSYPLGGADTQYF. The chain joins TRBV6-6 to TRBJ2-3, with a possible D match to TRBD1 (6 bases). Trimming took 2 bases from V and 4 from J, leaving 13 bases between them. The CDR3 totals 15 residues. CDR1 and CDR2 (germline): MNHNY, SVGAGI (reference sequence).

The genes are TRBV6-1 and TRBJ1-2; D unclear. The CDR3 spans 14 residues. V was trimmed by 0 bases and J by 7 bases, leaving 12 bases between them. Germline values: CDR1 MNHNS, CDR2 SASEGT. The CDR3 DNA reads as TGTGCCAGCAGTGAAGCAGGAGGAGTCTTTGGCTACACCTTC. Encoded protein: CASSEAGGVFGYTF.

The chain couples TRBV5-4 to TRBJ2-3; a weak D match, TRBD2 (6 bases). This CDR3 is 17 amino acids long. V dropped 3 bases and J dropped 2 bases, with 19 bases sitting between them. Germline V gives CDR1 SGHNT, CDR2 YYREEE (reference sequence). CDR3 DNA sequence: TGTGCCAGCAGCTCCCCTTCTTGGAGGGCCGACACAGATACGCAGTATTTT. Encoded protein: CASSSPSWRADTDTQYF. The full variable domain, its missing parts supplied by reference TRBV5-4 and TRBJ2-3, is ETGVTQSPTHLIKTRGQQVTLRCSSQSGHNTVSWYQQALGQGPQFIFQYYREEENGRGNFPPRFSGLQFPNYSSELNVNALELDDSALYLCASSSPSWRADTDTQYFGPGTRLTVL.

The J gene is TRBJ2-5, the V gene TRBV6-1; 9 bases align to TRBD2. The J call may be faulty, since TRBJ2-7 better matches the DNA end. CDR3 size: 15 residues. CDR1 is MNHNS, CDR2 SASEGT, per germline. The CDR3 is CASSEMAGGPNEQYF. CDR3 DNA sequence: TGTGCCAGCAGTGAAATGGCGGGAGGGCCCAACGAGCAGTACTTC.

Worth noting for this clone: The limits of the CDR3 on the DNA are not certain, so only TCRdb's listed CDR3 is given. The CDR3 loop is CASSFQVSGKLFF. V usage is TRBV28 and J usage is TRBJ1-4; the table's TRBD1 call for D was not verified on the DNA. The CDR3 numbers 13 amino acids, ends counted. Germline V gene sequence: CDR1 MDHEN, CDR2 SYDVKM.

As regards this clone: This CDR3 is also generated by other DNA sequences in the sample. The rearrangement uses TRBV4-1 and TRBJ2-5; 9 bases match TRBD2. Looked up from germline, CDR1 is MGHRA and CDR2 is YSYEKL. The CDR3 consists of 15 residues. With V trimmed by 0 bases and J by 4 bases, 3 bases remained unmatched. The CDR3 loop is CASSQEGLAGETQYF. CDR3 nucleotide sequence: TGCGCCAGCAGCCAAGAGGGACTAGCCGGAGAGACCCAGTACTTC.

CDR3 DNA sequence: TGTGCCAGCAGCCGCGAGGACAGGACTCGCTCTGAAGCTTTCTTT. Amino acid sequence: CASSREDRTRSEAFF. The chain employs TRBV5-6 and TRBJ1-1, with 7 bases matching TRBD1. The CDR3 spans 15 residues. Trimming took 4 bases from V and 6 from J; bases not matched to a gene: 12. The germline V gene has CDR1 SGHDT and CDR2 YYEEEE.

The genes are TRBV25-1 and TRBJ2-7; 10 bases agree with TRBD1. Germline V gene sequence: CDR1 MGHDK, CDR2 SYGVNS. CDR3 size: 16 residues. After removal of 2 bases from V and 7 bases from J, the junction contained 11 bases not matched to a gene. CDR3 nucleotide sequence: TGTGCCAGCAGTGAAGGGGGACAGGGGTCTCTATGGGAGCAGTACTTC. Translating it yields CASSEGGQGSLWEQYF.

This chain connects TRBV5-1 to TRBJ2-7; 8 positions agree with TRBD2. The CDR3 runs 13 residues. Unmatched junction bases numbered 3, after V lost 5 bases and J lost 2 bases. Germline V gene sequence: CDR1 SGHRS, CDR2 YFSETQ. For the CDR3, the DNA is TGCGCCAGCAGTCCGGGAGGGACCTACGAGCAGTACTTC. Its protein product is CASSPGGTYEQYF.

The rearrangement links TRBV28 to TRBJ2-7, with no clear D. Germline CDR1 MDHEN, CDR2 SYDVKM. The CDR3 loop spans 14 amino acids. V was shortened by 5 bases and J by 0 bases, with 11 bases between the two germline ends. This CDR3 is CASSLPGSSYEQYF. For the CDR3, the DNA is TGTGCCAGCAGTCTACCCGGTTCCTCCTACGAGCAGTACTTC.

The gene calls are TRBV6-6 and TRBJ1-2; 9 bases match TRBD1. V trimming: 1 base; J trimming: 6 bases; junction bases outside the gene matches: 3. The germline V gene has CDR1 MNHNY and CDR2 SVGAGI (reference sequence). The CDR3 contains 14 residues. CDR3 residues: CASSYYDRGDGYTF. The CDR3 DNA reads as TGTGCCAGCAGTTACTACGACAGGGGGGATGGCTACACCTTC.

This chain uses TRBV28 with TRBJ1-1, with TRBD1 identical over 8 bases. CDR1 is MDHEN, CDR2 SYDVKM, per germline. J was trimmed by 0 bases and V by 7 bases; bases with no gene match: 13. The CDR3 loop spans 17 amino acids. The CDR3 nucleotides read TGTGCCAGCACCATCGGGACAGGTTTCCAAATGAACACTGAAGCTTTCTTT. Its translation: CASTIGTGFQMNTEAFF. Complete variable domain (other parts from reference TRBV28 and TRBJ1-1): DVKVTQSSRYLVKRTGEKVFLECVQDMDHENMFWYRQDPGLGLRLIYFSYDVKMKEKGDIPEGYSVSREKKERFSLILESASTNQTSMYLCASTIGTGFQMNTEAFFGQGTRLTVV.

This clone was seen once. The chain employs TRBV19 and TRBJ2-1; TRBD2 agrees at 15 bases. Trimming took 0 bases from V and 2 from J; bases not matched to a gene: 8. From germline, CDR1 is LNHDA and CDR2 SQIVND (reference sequence). The CDR3 spans 20 residues. In nucleotides, the CDR3 is TGTGCCAGTAGTATAGACGGACTAGCGGGAGGGGGATGGACCTACAATGAGCAGTTCTTC. Amino acid sequence: CASSIDGLAGGGWTYNEQFF.